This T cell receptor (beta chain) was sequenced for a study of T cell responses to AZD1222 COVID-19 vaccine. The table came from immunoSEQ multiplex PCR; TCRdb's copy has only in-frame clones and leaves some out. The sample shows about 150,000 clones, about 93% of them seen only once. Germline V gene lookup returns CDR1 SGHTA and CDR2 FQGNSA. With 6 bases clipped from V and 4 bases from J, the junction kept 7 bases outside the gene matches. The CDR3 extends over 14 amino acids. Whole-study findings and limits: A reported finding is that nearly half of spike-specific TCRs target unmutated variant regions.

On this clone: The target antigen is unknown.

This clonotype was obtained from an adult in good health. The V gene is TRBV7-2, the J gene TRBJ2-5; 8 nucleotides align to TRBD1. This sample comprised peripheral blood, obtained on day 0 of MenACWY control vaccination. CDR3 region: CASRGAGGRETQYF. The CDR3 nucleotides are TGTGCCAGCAGGGGTGCAGGGGGCCGAGAGACCCAGTACTTC.